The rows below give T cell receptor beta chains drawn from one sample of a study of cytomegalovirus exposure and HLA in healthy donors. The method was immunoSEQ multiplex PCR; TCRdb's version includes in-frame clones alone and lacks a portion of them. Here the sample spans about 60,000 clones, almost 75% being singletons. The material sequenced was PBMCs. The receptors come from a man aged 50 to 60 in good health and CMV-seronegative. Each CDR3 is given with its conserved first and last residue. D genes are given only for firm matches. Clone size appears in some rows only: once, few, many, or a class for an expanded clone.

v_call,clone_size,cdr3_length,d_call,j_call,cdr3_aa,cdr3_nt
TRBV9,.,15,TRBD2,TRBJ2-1,CASSLLTSGVSEQFF,TGTGCCAGCAGCTTATTGACTAGCGGGGTCAGTGAGCAGTTCTTC
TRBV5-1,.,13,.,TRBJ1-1,CASSWALNTEAFF,TGCGCCAGCAGCTGGGCCCTGAACACTGAAGCTTTCTTT
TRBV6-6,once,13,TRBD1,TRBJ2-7,CASRMTGYSEQYF,TGTGCCAGCAGGATGACAGGGTATAGCGAGCAGTACTTC
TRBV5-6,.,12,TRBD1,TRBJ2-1,CASSGTANEQLF,TGTGCCAGCAGTGGGACAGCGAATGAGCAGCTCTTC
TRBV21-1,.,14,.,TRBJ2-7,CASSPPGQGDEQYF,TGTGCCAGCAGCCCACCGGGACAGGGGGACGAGCAGTACTTC
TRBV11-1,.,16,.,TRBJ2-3,CASSLAPLGTGDTQYF,TGTGCCAGCAGCTTAGCTCCCCTAGGGACTGGAGATACGCAGTATTTT
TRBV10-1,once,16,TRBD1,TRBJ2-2,CASIRTGGRDTGELFF,TGCGCCAGCATTCGGACAGGCGGGCGTGACACCGGGGAGCTGTTTTTT
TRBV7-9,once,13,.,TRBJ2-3,CASSLDGPDTQYF,TGTGCCAGCAGCTTGGATGGGCCAGATACGCAGTATTTT
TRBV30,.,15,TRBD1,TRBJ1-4,CAWSAPTGLGEKLFF,TGTGCCTGGAGTGCCCCGACAGGGCTTGGGGAAAAACTGTTTTTT
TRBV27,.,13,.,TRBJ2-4,CASRPSGTSIQYF,TGTGCCAGCAGGCCCTCCGGGACTTCCATTCAGTACTTC
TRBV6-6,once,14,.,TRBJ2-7,CASSYSAGYYEQYF,TGTGCCAGCAGTTATAGCGCAGGCTACTACGAGCAGTACTTC
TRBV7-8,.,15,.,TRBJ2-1,CASSLRGNYYNEQFF,TGTGCCAGCAGCTTACGGGGGAACTATTACAATGAGCAGTTCTTC
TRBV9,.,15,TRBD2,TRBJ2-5,CASSPRDAGGKTQYF,TGTGCCAGCAGCCCCCGGGACGCGGGGGGAAAGACCCAGTACTTC
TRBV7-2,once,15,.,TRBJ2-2,CASSLTGSNTGELFF,TGTGCCAGCAGCTTAACAGGGAGTAACACCGGGGAGCTGTTTTTT
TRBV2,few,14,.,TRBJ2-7,CASSEAVRRGEQYF,TGTGCCAGCAGTGAAGCGGTAAGGAGGGGCGAGCAGTACTTC
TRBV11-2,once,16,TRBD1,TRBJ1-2,CASSTYRGRGPYGYTF,TGTGCCAGCAGCACGTACAGGGGGAGGGGTCCCTATGGCTACACCTTC
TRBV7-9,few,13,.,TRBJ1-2,CASSLGAVYGYTF,TGTGCCAGCAGCTTAGGGGCCGTCTATGGCTACACCTTC
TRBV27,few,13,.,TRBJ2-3,CASSLKGADTQYF,TGTGCCAGCAGTTTAAAAGGGGCAGATACGCAGTATTTT
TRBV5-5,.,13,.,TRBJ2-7,CASSLAADYEQYF,TGTGCCAGCAGCTTGGCCGCGGATTACGAGCAGTACTTC
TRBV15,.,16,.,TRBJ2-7,CATSGVPRGSSYEQYF,TGTGCCACCAGCGGCGTCCCTCGCGGGTCCTCCTACGAGCAGTACTTC
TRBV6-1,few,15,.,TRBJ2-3,CASSEAGGSTDTQYF,TGTGCCAGCAGTGAAGCGGGGGGTAGCACAGATACGCAGTATTTT
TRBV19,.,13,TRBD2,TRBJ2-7,CASRGGRFYEQYF,TGTGCCAGTCGCGGGGGGCGTTTCTACGAGCAGTACTTC
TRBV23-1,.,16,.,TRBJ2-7,CASSQLVKESSYEQYF,TGCGCCAGCAGTCAATTGGTCAAGGAGAGCTCCTACGAGCAGTACTTC
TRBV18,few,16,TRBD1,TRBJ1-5,CASSPLDRGGNQPQHF,TGTGCCAGCTCACCATTGGACAGGGGAGGTAATCAGCCCCAGCATTTT
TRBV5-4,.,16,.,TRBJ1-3,CASSLVQGKGGNTIYF,TGTGCCAGCAGCTTGGTTCAGGGTAAGGGGGGAAACACCATATATTTT
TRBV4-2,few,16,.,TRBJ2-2,CASSQVGERNTGELFF,TGTGCCAGCAGCCAAGTTGGCGAGCGGAACACCGGGGAGCTGTTTTTT
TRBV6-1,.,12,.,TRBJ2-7,CASRLAGNEQYF,TGTGCCAGCAGACTAGCTGGGAACGAGCAGTACTTC
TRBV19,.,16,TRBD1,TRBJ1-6,CASTPGAGGINSPLHF,TGTGCCAGTACCCCCGGGGCAGGGGGAATTAATTCACCCCTCCACTTT
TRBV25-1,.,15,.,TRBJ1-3,CASRNQGFGGNTIYF,TGTGCCAGCAGGAACCAGGGGTTCGGTGGAAACACCATATATTTT
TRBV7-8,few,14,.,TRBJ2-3,CASSLVRNPDTQYF,TGTGCCAGCAGCTTAGTGCGTAACCCAGATACGCAGTATTTT
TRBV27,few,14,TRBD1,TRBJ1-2,CASSLVGTVGGYTF,TGTGCCAGCAGTTTAGTGGGGACAGTTGGTGGCTACACCTTC
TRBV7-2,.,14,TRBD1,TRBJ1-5,CASSHPGGVQPQHF,TGTGCCAGCAGCCACCCAGGGGGCGTGCAGCCCCAGCATTTT
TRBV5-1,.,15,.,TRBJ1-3,CASSLPRISGNTIYF,TGCGCCAGCAGCCTACCGAGGATCTCTGGAAACACCATATATTTT
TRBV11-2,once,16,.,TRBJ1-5,CASSIGRVGAFSPQHF,TGTGCCAGCAGCATAGGGAGGGTCGGGGCCTTCAGCCCCCAGCATTTT
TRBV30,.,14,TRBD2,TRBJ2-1,CAWAAGVGDNEQFF,TGTGCCTGGGCCGCGGGAGTAGGTGACAATGAGCAGTTCTTC
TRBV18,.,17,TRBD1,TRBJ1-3,CASSPRTGQSSGNTIYF,TGTGCCAGCTCACCGCGGACAGGCCAGAGCTCTGGAAACACCATATATTTT
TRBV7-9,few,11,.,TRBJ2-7,CASSSGFEQYF,TGTGCCAGCAGCTCCGGTTTCGAGCAGTACTTC
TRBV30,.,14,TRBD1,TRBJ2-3,CAISGGAGTDTQYF,TGTGCCATTTCAGGGGGCGCGGGCACAGATACGCAGTATTTT
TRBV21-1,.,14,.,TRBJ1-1,CASSKPLSGGGAFF,TGTGCCAGCAGCAAACCCCTCTCTGGGGGGGGAGCTTTCTTT
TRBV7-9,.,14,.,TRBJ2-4,CASSVTGPQNIQYF,TGTGCCAGCAGCGTCACAGGGCCCCAAAACATTCAGTACTTC